This T cell receptor (beta chain) was identified during a study of blood T cell repertoires in COVID-19. Assay: immunoSEQ multiplex PCR; the TCRdb copy retains only in-frame clones and omits some. The sample lists about 120,000 clones, about 80% occurring once. The CDR3 is 11 amino acids. V lost 7 bases and J 2 bases, leaving 5 bases between the germline ends. The clonotype was recovered from a man aged 70 or older with active or convalescent COVID-19. The V gene is TRBV23-1, the J gene TRBJ2-5; D is ambiguous. TRBV23-1 is placed among ORFs of uncertain function. The sequenced material came from peripheral blood. CDR3 in DNA: TGCGCCAGCACCTTACAAGAGACCCAGTACTTC. This translates into CASTLQETQYF.